The 30 T cell receptor beta chains reported below all come from one sample, sequenced in a study of beta chain features in type 1 diabetes. Expressed TCRB transcripts were sequenced because the entire RNA isolate underwent reverse transcription. Method: immunoSEQ multiplex PCR; TCRdb's copy keeps in-frame clones and lacks some. The repertoire consists of 450,000 to 600,000 clones, with 30% occurring once and the leading ten covering 0.065%. Sequenced sample: naive CD4+ T cells from blood. Receptors were obtained from a man between 18 and 35 years old in good health.

The V call is TRBV7-2, the J call TRBJ2-5, with D tentatively TRBD2 (5 bases). This CDR3 region has 15 residues. V was pared by 3 bases and J by 3 bases, with 14 bases between. The V gene's germline CDR1 is SGHTA and CDR2 FQGNSA. The CDR3 protein is CASSFPGSGKETQYF. The CDR3 bases are TGTGCCAGCAGCTTCCCGGGGAGCGGCAAAGAGACCCAGTACTTC.

The V and J genes are TRBV11-2 and TRBJ2-5; D possibly corresponds to TRBD2 (5 bases). In germline, CDR1 is SGHAT, CDR2 FQNNGV. Trimming stripped 1 base from V and 4 bases from J, with 10 bases between. CDR3 length: 14 amino acids. The CDR3 protein is CASSLVREGETQYF. CDR3 bases: TGTGCCAGCAGCTTAGTTCGGGAAGGAGAGACCCAGTACTTC.

J is TRBJ2-1 and V is TRBV19, with 7 bases identical to TRBD2. CDR1 is LNHDA, CDR2 SQIVND, per germline (reference sequence). The CDR3 spans 13 residues. V gave up 8 bases and J gave up 6 bases; unmatched junction bases: 7. The CDR3 here is CASSRAGANEQFF. In nucleotides, the CDR3 is TGTGCCAGTTCCCGCGCGGGAGCCAATGAGCAGTTCTTC.

There are a few counts of this clone. The rearrangement joins TRBV9 to TRBJ1-4; D is unclear. The CDR3 has 13 residues. CDR1 and CDR2 from the germline V gene are SGDLS and YYNGEE. Trimming stripped 2 bases from V and 5 bases from J, with 7 bases between. Written as DNA, the CDR3 is TGTGCCAGCAGCGTTGGAGGCAATGAAAAACTGTTTTTT. The encoded protein is CASSVGGNEKLFF.

This clone was picked up a small number of times. The genes are TRBV7-2 and TRBJ2-1; tentatively, D is TRBD2 (5 bases). Trimming pared 2 bases from V and 6 bases from J, leaving 14 bases between. CDR3 length: 15 residues. Germline values: CDR1 SGHTA, CDR2 FQGNSA. The CDR3 protein is CASSLRQRRVNEQFF. The CDR3, as DNA: TGTGCCAGCAGCTTAAGGCAGAGGCGGGTCAATGAGCAGTTCTTC. The full variable domain, in which reference TRBV7-2 and TRBJ2-1 provide the parts outside the CDR3, is GAGVSQSPSNKVTEKGKDVELRCDPISGHTALYWYRQSLGQGLEFLIYFQGNSAPDKSGLPSDRFSAERTGGSVSTLTIQRTQQEDSAVYLCASSLRQRRVNEQFFGPGTRLTVL.

The chain is built from TRBV19 and TRBJ2-7; 7 positions agree with TRBD1. There are 14 residues in the CDR3. Trimming cost V 4 bases and J 2 bases; bases outside gene matches: 5. From germline, CDR1 is LNHDA and CDR2 SQIVND (reference sequence). The CDR3 DNA follows: TGTGCCAGTAGTAGAGACAGGGTAGCCTACGAGCAGTACTTC. Its protein is CASSRDRVAYEQYF.

This clone was seen more than once but under ten times. The chain joins TRBV6-4 to TRBJ2-3, with D perhaps TRBD1 (5 bases). V lost 6 bases, J lost 0 bases, and 10 bases lay in between. CDR1 is MRHNA, CDR2 SNTAGT, per germline. The CDR3 extends over 14 amino acids. CDR3 loop: CASSEQASTDTQYF. The CDR3 coding sequence is TGTGCCAGCAGCGAACAGGCTAGCACAGATACGCAGTATTTT.

This clone was found a few times. The rearrangement links TRBV20-1 to TRBJ2-1; D uncertain. Trimming left V 5 bases short and J 15 bases short, with 17 bases between. The CDR3 is 11 residues long. Germline CDR1 is DFQATT and CDR2 is SNEGSKA (reference sequence). CDR3 nucleotide sequence: TGCAGTGCTTTTCGGTCCGACGGAGTGTTCTTC. Translation: CSAFRSDGVFF.

The V and J genes are TRBV7-2 and TRBJ2-1, with TRBD2 as a possible D gene (5 bases). With 5 bases removed from V and 6 bases from J, the gap between germline ends came to 11 bases. CDR1 SGHTA and CDR2 FQGNSA come from the germline V gene. The CDR3 sequence is 13 residues long. CDR3 nucleotides: TGTGCCAGCAGCCAAGGGAGCGGCAATGAGCAGTTCTTC. This sequence encodes CASSQGSGNEQFF.

This clone was picked up a small number of times. The chain has TRBV25-1 and TRBJ2-5, with D hard to call. Germline V gene sequence: CDR1 MGHDK, CDR2 SYGVNS. Trimming removed 4 bases from V and 0 bases from J, with 9 bases in between. This CDR3 has 14 residues. DNA of the CDR3: TGTGCCAGCAGTGTTCGGGCTTACCAAGAGACCCAGTACTTC. Translation gives CASSVRAYQETQYF. Variable domain in full (rest from reference TRBV25-1 and TRBJ2-5): EADIYQTPRYLVIGTGKKITLECSQTMGHDKMYWYQQDPGMELHLIHYSYGVNSTEKGDLSSESTVSRIRTEHFPLTLESARPSHTSQYLCASSVRAYQETQYFGPGTRLLVL.

The sample holds a few counts of this clone. CDR3 in DNA: TGTGCCAGCAGCCAGACGCTCAGGGAAAATGAGCAGTTCTTC. This gives the protein CASSQTLRENEQFF. V is TRBV11-2 and J is TRBJ2-1, with a possible D match to TRBD1 (5 bases). This CDR3 spans 14 amino acids. Germline V lookup: CDR1 SGHAT, CDR2 FQNNGV. Trimming removed 5 bases at V and 7 bases at J, with 15 bases between.

This clone was seen only a few times. This chain uses TRBV13 with TRBJ2-4; D is perhaps TRBD2 (5 bases). Trimming removed 5 bases from V and 7 bases from J, with 21 bases in between. The CDR3 has 16 residues. The germline V gene encodes CDR1 PRHDT and CDR2 FYEKMQ (reference sequence). CDR3 in amino acids: CASSLRERGPGNIQYF. For the CDR3, the DNA is TGTGCCAGCAGCCTCCGCGAGCGAGGGCCCGGGAACATTCAGTACTTC.

This clone was seen more than once but under ten times. The chain links TRBV7-9 to TRBJ2-1; tentative D call: TRBD1 (5 bases). V lost 5 bases and J 4 bases, leaving 9 bases between the germline ends. This CDR3 comprises 13 residues. CDR1 is SEHNR, CDR2 FQNEAQ, per germline (reference sequence). The CDR3 DNA reads as TGTGCCAGCAGCCCGGACAAATACAATGAGCAGTTCTTC. As protein: CASSPDKYNEQFF.

This clone was seen a single time. The chain joins TRBV5-1 to TRBJ2-5, with 7 bases that match TRBD1. The V gene end was trimmed by 0 bases and the J gene end by 5 bases; junction bases not matched to a gene: 7. Germline CDR1 is SGHRS and CDR2 is YFSETQ. This CDR3 has 15 amino acids. The CDR3 region has the DNA TGCGCCAGCAGCTTGGGAGGGGGCCCACAGGAGACCCAGTACTTC. This encodes CASSLGGGPQETQYF.

This chain connects TRBV11-2 to TRBJ2-7, with 13 bases matching TRBD2. CDR3 length: 17 amino acids. The V gene's germline CDR1 is SGHAT and CDR2 FQNNGV. Unmatched junction bases numbered 7, after V lost 5 bases and J lost 0 bases. CDR3 region: CASSRFGTSGTSYEQYF. Here the CDR3 DNA reads TGTGCCAGCAGCCGCTTCGGGACTAGCGGGACCTCCTACGAGCAGTACTTC. The entire variable domain, with the rest obtained from reference TRBV11-2 and TRBJ2-7, is as follows: EAGVAQSPRYKIIEKRQSVAFWCNPISGHATLYWYQQILGQGPKLLIQFQNNGVVDDSQLPKDRFSAERLKGVDSTLKIQPAKLEDSAVYLCASSRFGTSGTSYEQYFGPGTRLTVT.

The genes are TRBV10-3 and TRBJ2-3; 8 positions match TRBD1. The CDR3 contains 14 residues. Germline CDR1 is ENHRY and CDR2 is SYGVKD. The V and J ends lost 6 bases and 1 base, in that order; junction bases with no gene match: 3. The CDR3 DNA reads as TGTGCCATCAGACCACAGGGGGGCACAGATACGCAGTATTTT. Protein: CAIRPQGGTDTQYF.

The gene calls are TRBV9 and TRBJ1-4, with 7 positions matching TRBD1. Trimming took 5 bases from V and 0 from J; bases not matched to a gene: 7. This CDR3 has 16 amino acids. CDR1 and CDR2 from the germline V gene are SGDLS and YYNGEE. CDR3 region: CASSRQGRSTNEKLFF. CDR3 bases: TGTGCCAGCAGTCGACAGGGCCGCTCAACTAATGAAAAACTGTTTTTT.

This sequence joins TRBV14 and TRBJ2-5, with 7 nucleotides matching TRBD1. The CDR3 has 15 amino acids. Trimming cost V 2 bases and J 2 bases; bases outside gene matches: 5. Germline lookup yields CDR1 SGHDN and CDR2 FVKESK. The CDR3 is CASSQQRTGQETQYF. CDR3 coding DNA: TGTGCCAGCAGCCAACAACGGACAGGACAAGAGACCCAGTACTTC.

This sequence joins TRBV27 and TRBJ1-1; a weak D match, TRBD1 (6 bases). V gave up 4 bases and J gave up 3 bases, with 15 bases separating them. The CDR3 has 15 amino acids. In germline, CDR1 is MNHEY, CDR2 SMNVEV (reference sequence). CDR3 residues: CASSSPPGVDTEAFF. CDR3 coding DNA: TGTGCCAGCAGTTCCCCCCCAGGGGTGGACACTGAAGCTTTCTTT.

This rearrangement joins TRBV30 to TRBJ1-1; TRBD1 might be the D (5 bases). CDR3 length: 12 amino acids. The V gene lost 5 bases and the J gene lost 6 bases, with 13 bases spanning the gap. CDR1 GTSNPN and CDR2 SVGIG come from the germline V gene (reference sequence). As DNA, the CDR3 is TGTGCCTGGGGGACCCCGCCGGCTGAAGCTTTCTTT. It translates to CAWGTPPAEAFF.

Concerning this clone itself: An end of the junction differs from the germline gene, which may be a read error. The V call is TRBV30, the J call TRBJ2-1, with TRBD2 identical over 9 bases. Germline-derived CDR1 and CDR2 are GTSNPN and SVGIG (reference sequence). This CDR3 contains 14 residues. CDR3 DNA: TGTGCCTGGAGCCGACTAGCGGACTACAATGGGCAGTTCTTC. This gives the protein CAWSRLADYNGQFF.

This clone was found a few times. The chain recombines TRBV7-2 with TRBJ2-7; TRBD2 is a possible D gene (6 bases). CDR1 is SGHTA and CDR2 is FQGNSA in the germline V gene. There are 14 residues in the CDR3. V shed 1 base and J shed 3 bases, with 10 bases lying between them. Here the CDR3 DNA reads TGTGCCAGCAGCTTAGAGTGGGGGGACTACGAGCAGTACTTC. Encoded protein: CASSLEWGDYEQYF.

CDR3 nucleotide sequence: TGTGCCTGGAGCCCGGGACAGGGAGAACCAGATACGCAGTATTTT. Protein: CAWSPGQGEPDTQYF. The V gene is TRBV30, the J gene TRBJ2-3, with 9 bases lining up with TRBD1. The germline V gene has CDR1 GTSNPN and CDR2 SVGIG (reference sequence). This CDR3 has 15 residues. Trimming removed 3 bases from V and 4 bases from J; junction bases left unmatched: 8.

The chain couples TRBV25-1 to TRBJ2-1; 8 bases match TRBD2. J was trimmed by 1 base and V by 4 bases; bases with no gene match: 12. The CDR3 consists of 18 residues. Germline CDR1 reads MGHDK; CDR2 reads SYGVNS. The CDR3 spells CASSGGAGASGSYNEQFF. CDR3 in DNA: TGTGCCAGCAGTGGTGGAGCGGGAGCCTCCGGGTCCTACAATGAGCAGTTCTTC.

The chain employs TRBV4-3 and TRBJ2-1; D perhaps matches TRBD2 (6 bases). Germline assignment: CDR1 LGHNA and CDR2 YSLEER. The CDR3 loop spans 15 amino acids. Trimming removed 0 bases at V and 5 bases at J, with 11 bases between. CDR3 residues: CASSQEGGSHNEQFF. The CDR3 coding sequence is TGCGCCAGCAGCCAAGAGGGGGGATCCCACAATGAGCAGTTCTTC.

For this clone: Other DNA variants within this sample encode the same CDR3. CDR3 DNA: TGTGCCTGGAGTCCCGGCGGCAATCAGCCCCAGCATTTT. Protein product: CAWSPGGNQPQHF. The chain employs TRBV30 and TRBJ1-5, with D unresolved. Germline V gene sequence: CDR1 GTSNPN, CDR2 SVGIG (reference sequence). The CDR3 is 13 residues long. V lost 2 bases, J lost 2 bases, and 7 bases lay in between.

The chain combines TRBV5-1 with TRBJ2-7; 9 nucleotides agree with TRBD2. Germline V lookup: CDR1 SGHRS, CDR2 YFSETQ. J gave up 4 bases and V 0 bases, and 8 bases lay outside the gene matches. The CDR3 covers 16 residues. The CDR3 protein is CASSLDRAGGSYEQYF. CDR3 nucleotide sequence: TGCGCCAGCAGCTTGGATCGAGCGGGAGGCTCGTACGAGCAGTACTTC.

The rearrangement uses TRBV7-2 and TRBJ2-1, with 8 positions matching TRBD2. After removal of 1 base from V and 3 bases from J, the junction contained 8 bases not matched to a gene. CDR1 SGHTA and CDR2 FQGNSA come from the germline V gene. The CDR3 runs 17 residues. The CDR3 loop reads CASSLGGTRGVYNEQFF. The CDR3 DNA follows: TGTGCCAGCAGCTTAGGAGGGACTAGGGGTGTCTACAATGAGCAGTTCTTC.

This clone has only a few counts. This sample includes further DNA sequences coding for the same CDR3. This sequence joins TRBV29-1 and TRBJ2-7; 11 positions agree with TRBD1. V trimming: 7 bases; J trimming: 3 bases; junction bases outside the gene matches: 2. The germline CDR1 and CDR2 sequences are SQVTM and ANQGSEA. The CDR3 totals 12 residues. CDR3 in amino acids: CSAGTGGYEQYF. The CDR3, as DNA: TGCAGCGCCGGGACAGGGGGCTACGAGCAGTACTTC.

This clone was detected a few times. The chain has TRBV29-1 and TRBJ2-5, with D perhaps assigned TRBD1 or TRBD2 (5 bases each). The DNA end lines up better with TRBJ2-7; the J call may be wrong. The CDR3 length is 12 residues. Per germline, CDR1 SQVTM and CDR2 ANQGSEA. The CDR3, as DNA: TGCAGCGTCTCCGGGACGGCCTACGAGCAGTACTTC. Its translation: CSVSGTAYEQYF.